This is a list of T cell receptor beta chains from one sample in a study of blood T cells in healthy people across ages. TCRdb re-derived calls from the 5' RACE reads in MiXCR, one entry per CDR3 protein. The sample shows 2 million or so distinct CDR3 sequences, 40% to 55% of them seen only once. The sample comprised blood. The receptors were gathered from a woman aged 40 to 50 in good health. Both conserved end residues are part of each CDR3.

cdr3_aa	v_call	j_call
CASSPSGQSPSNQPQHF	TRBV18	TRBJ1-5
CASSLSGGPVGRSYNEQFF	TRBV5-1	TRBJ2-1
CSAPVTSVDTDTQYF	TRBV20-1	TRBJ2-3
CASSTQGSIGELFF	TRBV5-1	TRBJ2-2
CASSPILGDSTDTQYF	TRBV3-1	TRBJ2-3
CATSRDGGFGETQYF	TRBV15	TRBJ2-5
CASSLSSGGNNEQFF	TRBV7-3	TRBJ2-1
CSARSGVGTEAFF	TRBV20-1	TRBJ1-1
CSARPGLNTEAFF	TRBV20-1	TRBJ1-1
CASSEWFSYGYTF	TRBV2	TRBJ1-2
CASSPHSGGGTDTQYF	TRBV9	TRBJ2-3
CASSPLMETYEQYF	TRBV5-1	TRBJ2-7
CSAKGEDLLAKNIQYF	TRBV20-1	TRBJ2-4
CASSRQTSGGAYQETQYF	TRBV18	TRBJ2-5
CSVDYGDGEQYF	TRBV29-1	TRBJ2-7